A selection of T cell receptor beta chains follows, all from one sample in a study of shared clonotypes between healthy human individuals. Here immunoSEQ multiplex PCR was the method, and the copy in TCRdb shows in-frame clones only, minus some. In the table there are approximately 440,000 clones, approximately 71% of which are singletons. Material for sequencing was PBMCs. The receptors come from a woman aged 40 to 50 in good health. Some clones in this sample may be carry-over from other donors' samples. Both conserved end residues are part of each CDR3. Each record gives: CDR3 DNA, CDR3 protein, clone size, D gene, V gene, J gene. D genes are given only for firm matches. Clone size is stated in some rows and not others, as once, few, many or a class when expanded.

cdr3_nt: TGTGCCAGCTCACCATACTGGTCGTTTGAGACCCAGTACTTC
cdr3_aa: CASSPYWSFETQYF
clone_size: NA
d_call: NA
v_call: TRBV18
j_call: TRBJ2-5

cdr3_nt: TGCAGCGTTGATCCTGGTCGGACGGGAAGTACAGATACGCAGTATTTT
cdr3_aa: CSVDPGRTGSTDTQYF
clone_size: NA
d_call: NA
v_call: TRBV29-1
j_call: TRBJ2-3

cdr3_nt: TGCGCCAGCGGCCCGGAAGGAAACCGTAACTATGGCTACACCTTC
cdr3_aa: CASGPEGNRNYGYTF
clone_size: NA
d_call: NA
v_call: TRBV5-1
j_call: TRBJ1-2

cdr3_nt: TGTGCCAGCAGGTACTTTAGCGGGAGATCCTACGAGCAGTACTTC
cdr3_aa: CASRYFSGRSYEQYF
clone_size: few
d_call: TRBD2
v_call: TRBV2
j_call: TRBJ2-7

cdr3_nt: TGTGCCAGCAGTTCCACCCGACAGGGGGGCAATCAGCCCCAGCATTTT
cdr3_aa: CASSSTRQGGNQPQHF
clone_size: NA
d_call: TRBD1
v_call: TRBV28
j_call: TRBJ1-5

cdr3_nt: TGTGCCATCGGTACAGGAGACGACGAGCAGTACTTC
cdr3_aa: CAIGTGDDEQYF
clone_size: NA
d_call: NA
v_call: TRBV10-3
j_call: TRBJ2-7

cdr3_nt: TGTGCCTGGAGTGTACCGGACAGGAACTCACTAGCGGGAGGGCCATACGAGCAGTACTTC
cdr3_aa: CAWSVPDRNSLAGGPYEQYF
clone_size: NA
d_call: TRBD2
v_call: TRBV30
j_call: TRBJ2-7

cdr3_nt: TGTGCCAGCAGCTTATTACAGGGGGCTGGGACTGAAGCTTTCTTT
cdr3_aa: CASSLLQGAGTEAFF
clone_size: few
d_call: TRBD1
v_call: TRBV5-4
j_call: TRBJ1-1

cdr3_nt: TGTGCCAGCAGCCTAGACAGGGATACTGAAGCTTTCTTT
cdr3_aa: CASSLDRDTEAFF
clone_size: NA
d_call: TRBD1
v_call: TRBV7-2
j_call: TRBJ1-1

cdr3_nt: TGTGCCAGCAGCCCCCGGGGAAGAATCAACTACGAGCAGTACTTC
cdr3_aa: CASSPRGRINYEQYF
clone_size: NA
d_call: NA
v_call: TRBV27
j_call: TRBJ2-7

cdr3_nt: TGCGCCAGCAGTTCCGGGACACACGACCCCAATGAGCAGTTCTTC
cdr3_aa: CASSSGTHDPNEQFF
clone_size: many
d_call: NA
v_call: TRBV5-1
j_call: TRBJ2-1

cdr3_nt: TGCGCCAGCAGCTTGGAACTGGGACAGCCTCAAGAGACCCAGTACTTC
cdr3_aa: CASSLELGQPQETQYF
clone_size: NA
d_call: TRBD1
v_call: TRBV5-1
j_call: TRBJ2-5

cdr3_nt: TGTGCCATCAGTGCAGGGGCAGGGGCCGGGGAGCTGTTTTTT
cdr3_aa: CAISAGAGAGELFF
clone_size: NA
d_call: NA
v_call: TRBV10-3
j_call: TRBJ2-2

cdr3_nt: TGTGCCTGGAGTGTGGGCTCAGGCTATGGCTACACCTTC
cdr3_aa: CAWSVGSGYGYTF
clone_size: NA
d_call: NA
v_call: TRBV30
j_call: TRBJ1-2

cdr3_nt: TGTGCCAGTAGGCGTGACAGCAATCAGCCCCAGCATTTT
cdr3_aa: CASRRDSNQPQHF
clone_size: once
d_call: NA
v_call: TRBV19
j_call: TRBJ1-5

cdr3_nt: TGTGCCAGTAGTATCCCGATAGGAGGACTCCTTAACTATGGCTACACCTTC
cdr3_aa: CASSIPIGGLLNYGYTF
clone_size: few
d_call: NA
v_call: TRBV19
j_call: TRBJ1-2

cdr3_nt: TGTGCCAGCACCCTGCAGACAACTTACACTGAAGCTTTCTTT
cdr3_aa: CASTLQTTYTEAFF
clone_size: NA
d_call: NA
v_call: TRBV28
j_call: TRBJ1-1

cdr3_nt: TGTGCCAGCAGCCTCGACTTTAGCCATGAGCAGTTCTTC
cdr3_aa: CASSLDFSHEQFF
clone_size: NA
d_call: NA
v_call: TRBV5-4
j_call: TRBJ2-1

cdr3_nt: TGTGCCAGCAGCGACTTTGGGACAGCGAACACTGAAGCTTTCTTT
cdr3_aa: CASSDFGTANTEAFF
clone_size: NA
d_call: TRBD1
v_call: TRBV6-1
j_call: TRBJ1-1

cdr3_nt: TGTGCCAGCAGCGGCCAGGGACTATCTAGCACAGATACGCAGTATTTT
cdr3_aa: CASSGQGLSSTDTQYF
clone_size: NA
d_call: TRBD2
v_call: TRBV9
j_call: TRBJ2-3

cdr3_nt: TGTGCCAGCAGCCCCCGGGGAGGGAGGGTCGACACCGGGGAGCTGTTTTTT
cdr3_aa: CASSPRGGRVDTGELFF
clone_size: NA
d_call: TRBD2
v_call: TRBV9
j_call: TRBJ2-2

cdr3_nt: TGTGCCAGCAGTTCCAACAGGTGGAACACTGAAGCTTTCTTT
cdr3_aa: CASSSNRWNTEAFF
clone_size: NA
d_call: NA
v_call: TRBV27
j_call: TRBJ1-1

cdr3_nt: TGTGCCTGGACCCTTGCTAATATGAACACTGAAGCTTTCTTT
cdr3_aa: CAWTLANMNTEAFF
clone_size: NA
d_call: NA
v_call: TRBV30
j_call: TRBJ1-1

cdr3_nt: TGTGCCAGCAGTTCCCAGAGGGCCGGGGCCAACGTCCTGACTTTC
cdr3_aa: CASSSQRAGANVLTF
clone_size: few
d_call: NA
v_call: TRBV28
j_call: TRBJ2-6

cdr3_nt: TGTGCCAGCAGCCTCGGACGCATTGGGAACACTGAAGCTTTCTTT
cdr3_aa: CASSLGRIGNTEAFF
clone_size: NA
d_call: NA
v_call: TRBV7-2
j_call: TRBJ1-1

cdr3_nt: TGTGCCAGCAGAAGACTAGCGGGAGGGCCGATAGACCTAGATACGCAGTATTTT
cdr3_aa: CASRRLAGGPIDLDTQYF
clone_size: NA
d_call: TRBD2
v_call: TRBV6-4
j_call: TRBJ2-3

cdr3_nt: TGTGCCTGGACGGGCTTGGAGGCTAGCGCTTTCAATGAGCAGTTCTTC
cdr3_aa: CAWTGLEASAFNEQFF
clone_size: NA
d_call: NA
v_call: TRBV30
j_call: TRBJ2-1

cdr3_nt: TGTGCCAGCAGCTTTGGTCAGGGGGCGGTGGCCCAGTACTTC
cdr3_aa: CASSFGQGAVAQYF
clone_size: once
d_call: TRBD1
v_call: TRBV7-9
j_call: TRBJ2-5

cdr3_nt: TGTGCCAGCAGCTCTCTAGCGCCTCAAGAGACCCAGTACTTC
cdr3_aa: CASSSLAPQETQYF
clone_size: NA
d_call: NA
v_call: TRBV27
j_call: TRBJ2-5

cdr3_nt: TGTGCCATCAGTGAGAAGGGGGCGCCCACCGGGGAGCTGTTTTTT
cdr3_aa: CAISEKGAPTGELFF
clone_size: NA
d_call: TRBD1
v_call: TRBV10-3
j_call: TRBJ2-2

cdr3_nt: TGTGCCTGGCGCCGGGCGGGGGGGCAGACCCAGTACTTC
cdr3_aa: CAWRRAGGQTQYF
clone_size: many
d_call: TRBD2
v_call: TRBV30
j_call: TRBJ2-5

cdr3_nt: TGCAGTGTGGGGGAGTCGGAGACCCAGTACTTC
cdr3_aa: CSVGESETQYF
clone_size: NA
d_call: NA
v_call: TRBV20-1
j_call: TRBJ2-5

cdr3_nt: TGTGCCAGCTCAACAGCTAATCAGCCCCAGCATTTT
cdr3_aa: CASSTANQPQHF
clone_size: NA
d_call: NA
v_call: TRBV6-1
j_call: TRBJ1-5

cdr3_nt: TGCGCCAGCAGTGGACTAGCGGGAGAAGGCTACGAGCAGTACTTC
cdr3_aa: CASSGLAGEGYEQYF
clone_size: NA
d_call: TRBD2
v_call: TRBV10-2
j_call: TRBJ2-7

cdr3_nt: TGTGCCAGCATGGACGGAAACACTGGAGCTTTCTTT
cdr3_aa: CASMDGNTGAFF
clone_size: NA
d_call: NA
v_call: TRBV5-4
j_call: TRBJ1-1

cdr3_nt: TGTGCCTGGAGCCCTGGGCCGAACCAAGAGACCCAGTACTTC
cdr3_aa: CAWSPGPNQETQYF
clone_size: NA
d_call: NA
v_call: TRBV30
j_call: TRBJ2-5

cdr3_nt: TGTGCCAGCTCACCAACAGGGGGGATCAACTATGGCTACACCTTC
cdr3_aa: CASSPTGGINYGYTF
clone_size: NA
d_call: TRBD1
v_call: TRBV18
j_call: TRBJ1-2

cdr3_nt: TGTGCCAGCAGCCCCAGGGGAAACTCCTACGAGCAGTACTTC
cdr3_aa: CASSPRGNSYEQYF
clone_size: NA
d_call: NA
v_call: TRBV7-9
j_call: TRBJ2-7

cdr3_nt: TGTGCCACCAGCAGATACAAGAATCAGCCCCAGCATTTT
cdr3_aa: CATSRYKNQPQHF
clone_size: NA
d_call: NA
v_call: TRBV15
j_call: TRBJ1-5

cdr3_nt: TGTGCCAGCAGTAGTAGATGGGACAGAGAGGATAGCAATCAGCCCCAGCATTTT
cdr3_aa: CASSSRWDREDSNQPQHF
clone_size: NA
d_call: TRBD1
v_call: TRBV6-4
j_call: TRBJ1-5

cdr3_nt: TGTGCCAGCAGTTTAGGGCAGGGGCCTTTGAACACTGAAGCTTTCTTT
cdr3_aa: CASSLGQGPLNTEAFF
clone_size: NA
d_call: NA
v_call: TRBV27
j_call: TRBJ1-1

cdr3_nt: TGTGCCACCCAAGGACTGGACCACAATGAGCAGTTCTTC
cdr3_aa: CATQGLDHNEQFF
clone_size: NA
d_call: NA
v_call: TRBV19
j_call: TRBJ2-1

cdr3_nt: TGTGCCAGCAGTTACCAGCTCTCCGAGCAGTACTTC
cdr3_aa: CASSYQLSEQYF
clone_size: NA
d_call: NA
v_call: TRBV6-6
j_call: TRBJ2-7

cdr3_nt: TGTGCCAGCAGCTTAAACAATGGGGAGACCCAGTACTTC
cdr3_aa: CASSLNNGETQYF
clone_size: NA
d_call: NA
v_call: TRBV7-6
j_call: TRBJ2-5

cdr3_nt: TGTGCCAGCAGCCGCGGACAGGGGGGCAACACCGGGGAGCTGTTTTTT
cdr3_aa: CASSRGQGGNTGELFF
clone_size: NA
d_call: TRBD1
v_call: TRBV7-9
j_call: TRBJ2-2

cdr3_nt: TGTGCCAGCAGTGATAGAGCGGGTGCGAACACCGGGGAGCTGTTTTTT
cdr3_aa: CASSDRAGANTGELFF
clone_size: NA
d_call: NA
v_call: TRBV2
j_call: TRBJ2-2

cdr3_nt: TGTGCCAGCAGCTGGACAAGGGGTTCCACAGATACGCAGTATTTT
cdr3_aa: CASSWTRGSTDTQYF
clone_size: NA
d_call: NA
v_call: TRBV28
j_call: TRBJ2-3

cdr3_nt: TGTGCCAGCACCCTAGACAGCTATGGCTACACCTTC
cdr3_aa: CASTLDSYGYTF
clone_size: NA
d_call: NA
v_call: TRBV7-2
j_call: TRBJ1-2

cdr3_nt: TGCGCCAGCAGCCAAGTGGGCGAGCAGTACTTC
cdr3_aa: CASSQVGEQYF
clone_size: NA
d_call: NA
v_call: TRBV4-1
j_call: TRBJ2-7